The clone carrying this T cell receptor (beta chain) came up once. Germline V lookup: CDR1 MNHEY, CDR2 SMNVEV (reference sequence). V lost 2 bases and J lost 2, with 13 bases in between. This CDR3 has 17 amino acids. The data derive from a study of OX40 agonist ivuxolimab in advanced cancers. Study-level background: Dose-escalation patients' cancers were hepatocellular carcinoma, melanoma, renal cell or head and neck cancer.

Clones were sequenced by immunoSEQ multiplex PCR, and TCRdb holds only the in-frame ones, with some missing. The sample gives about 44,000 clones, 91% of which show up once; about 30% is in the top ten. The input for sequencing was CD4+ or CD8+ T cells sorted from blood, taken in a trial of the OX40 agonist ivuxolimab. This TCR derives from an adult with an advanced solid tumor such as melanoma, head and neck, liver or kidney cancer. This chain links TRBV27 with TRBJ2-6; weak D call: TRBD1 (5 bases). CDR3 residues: CASSLVTGSPGANVLTF. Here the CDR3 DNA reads TGTGCCAGCAGTTTAGTTACAGGCTCTCCTGGGGCCAACGTCCTGACTTTC.